The following is a T cell receptor (beta chain) sequence with its context. Antigen: not known. Study-level points and caveats: Tumor Tregs overlapped most with tumor, then blood, naive CD4+ cells.

Constant-region reverse primers amplified full-length variable regions, followed by semi-nested Nested Universal Primer A PCR. From the 5' RACE reads, TCRdb called clonotypes with MiXCR, one entry per CDR3 protein. The data contain approximately 60,000 distinct CDR3 sequences, under 25% of them singletons. The ends lost 6 bases at V and 1 base at J; junction bases unmatched: 8. The CDR3 length is 15 residues. The V gene's germline CDR1 is MNHNS and CDR2 SASEGT. The sorted Tregs were CD4+CD25+CD127-/low cells. Sequenced sample: tumor-infiltrating Tregs sorted from the breast tumor. This chain uses TRBV6-1 with TRBJ2-7; 8 nucleotides align to TRBD1. The sequence derives from a female donor with breast cancer. The CDR3 DNA sequence: TGTGCCAGCAGCTACAGGGGGGACGAGTCCTACGAGCAGTACTTC. Translated, it gives CASSYRGDESYEQYF.